Below, 11 T cell receptor beta chains from the same sample are listed, as sequenced in a study of Tregs in tolerant kidney transplant recipients. Using immunoSEQ multiplex PCR, the repertoire was profiled, and TCRdb retains in-frame clones only, with some absent. This sample has some 250,000 clones; 80% to 85% occur once, and the top ten carry under 0.65%. Sequenced sample: CD4+ T cells from blood. The receptors derive from a human donor in good health.

This clone occurred a few times. The chain has TRBV7-9 and TRBJ2-5; the match to TRBD2 covers 8 bases. The germline CDR1 and CDR2 sequences are SEHNR and FQNEAQ (reference sequence). The CDR3 spans 15 residues. V lost 5 bases to trimming and J lost 3 bases; unmatched junction nucleotides: 8. CDR3 residues: CASSARGLAEETQYF. In DNA, the CDR3 is TGTGCCAGCAGCGCCCGCGGACTAGCCGAAGAGACCCAGTACTTC.

This chain joins TRBV5-1 and TRBJ1-2, with 8 bases that match TRBD1. Germline V gene data show CDR1 as SGHRS and CDR2 as YFSETQ. This CDR3 comprises 16 residues. V gave up 4 bases and J gave up 5 bases; unmatched junction bases: 13. CDR3 in amino acids: CASSARTGSGSYGYTF. The DNA of the CDR3 is TGCGCCAGCAGCGCTCGGACAGGGTCCGGGAGTTATGGCTACACCTTC.

The chain has TRBV9 and TRBJ2-1, with 15 bases lining up with TRBD2. Losses at the gene ends were 3 bases for V and 5 bases for J; bases not matched to a gene: 3. CDR3 length: 16 amino acids. The V gene's germline CDR1 is SGDLS and CDR2 YYNGEE. DNA of the CDR3: TGTGCCAGCAGCGCTCGGACTAGCGGGGGGGACAATGAGCAGTTCTTC. Its translation is CASSARTSGGDNEQFF.

V usage is TRBV6-5 and J usage is TRBJ1-3; D gene uncertain. Per germline, CDR1 MNHEY and CDR2 SVGAGI. V lost 8 bases to trimming and J lost 0 bases, with 11 bases between them. The CDR3 spans 14 residues. The CDR3 DNA follows: TGTGCCAGCGGATTTCCCTACTCTGGAAACACCATATATTTT. As protein: CASGFPYSGNTIYF.

This clone was recorded a few times. The rearrangement joins TRBV6-1 to TRBJ2-7; 10 bases fit TRBD2. In germline, CDR1 is MNHNS, CDR2 SASEGT. Trimming cost V 10 bases and J 4 bases; bases outside gene matches: 4. The CDR3 totals 12 residues. CDR3 nucleotides: TGTGCCACTCGGACTAGCGGATACGAGCAGTACTTC. Its protein is CATRTSGYEQYF.

The chain is built from TRBV6-1 and TRBJ1-1; 7 positions agree with TRBD1. The J segment lost 4 bases and the V segment lost 5 bases, leaving 4 bases of the junction unmatched. Germline CDR1 MNHNS, CDR2 SASEGT. The CDR3 spans 13 residues. In DNA form, the CDR3 reads TGTGCCAGCAGTCGACAGGGCCCCACTGAAGCTTTCTTT. Amino acids: CASSRQGPTEAFF.

The rearrangement links TRBV7-8 to TRBJ2-7; TRBD2 agrees at 11 bases. V trimming: 5 bases; J trimming: 3 bases; junction bases outside the gene matches: 6. The V gene's germline CDR1 is SGHVS and CDR2 FQNEAQ. The CDR3 is made up of 15 amino acids. The CDR3 coding sequence is TGTGCCAGCAGCCCTGGTGGGACTAGCGGCTACGAGCAGTACTTC. It codes for CASSPGGTSGYEQYF.

This clone was recorded once. The gene calls are TRBV6-1 and TRBJ2-2; D remains ambiguous. Trimming stripped 4 bases from V and 4 bases from J, with 19 bases between. From germline, CDR1 is MNHNS and CDR2 SASEGT. The CDR3 has 17 residues. This CDR3 is CASSGPTGRRTTGELFF. The DNA for the CDR3 is TGTGCCAGCAGTGGGCCTACCGGCAGACGAACCACCGGGGAGCTGTTTTTT.

The chain combines TRBV11-3 with TRBJ2-1; D gene unclear. CDR1 is SGHNT, CDR2 YENEEA, per germline. The V gene lost 5 bases and the J gene lost 6 bases, with 8 bases spanning the gap. The CDR3 extends over 12 amino acids. CDR3 sequence (DNA): TGTGCCAGCAGCGGCACCGGCAATGAGCAGTTCTTC. This encodes CASSGTGNEQFF.

This chain joins TRBV11-3 and TRBJ1-1; possibly TRBD1 for D (5 bases). V lost 4 bases and J lost 1, with 13 bases in between. Germline CDR1 is SGHNT and CDR2 is YENEEA. There are 15 residues in the CDR3. As DNA, the CDR3 is TGTGCCAGCAGCTCCTCGGGCAGGGCGAACACTGAAGCTTTCTTT. The encoded protein is CASSSSGRANTEAFF.

Note on this clone: One junction end disagrees with the germline gene, perhaps due to a read error. This sequence joins TRBV5-6 and TRBJ1-2; D is possibly TRBD1 (5 bases). The V gene's germline CDR1 is SGHDT and CDR2 YYEEEE. There are 13 residues in the CDR3. The DNA of the CDR3 is TGTGCCTGCAGGGTGGGGGGACGCTATGGCTACACCTTC. It specifies CACRVGGRYGYTF.